This TCR beta chain was found in a study of blood T cell repertoires in COVID-19. Germline V gives CDR1 LGHDT, CDR2 YNNKEL (reference sequence). The CDR3 contains 15 residues. Trimming cost V 7 bases and J 0 bases, with 12 bases left between them. As handled by the study authors: Scientists estimated how many nucleated cells there were by amplifying reference gene primers. Assay used: immunoSEQ multiplex PCR; TCRdb lists only in-frame clones, some missing. That table supplies the V and J calls and clone size; D and trimming were determined from the DNA. The profile shows approximately 270,000 clones, about 80% of them singletons.

The clonotype was recovered from a man at least 80 years old with acute or convalescent COVID-19. The sequenced sample consisted of peripheral blood. The chain uses TRBV3-1 (or the pseudogene TRBV3-2) and TRBJ2-2, with a tentative D call TRBD2 (5 bases). The CDR3 DNA reads as TGTGCCAGCACGGTCGAGGGTACGAACACCGGGGAGCTGTTTTTT. Its translation: CASTVEGTNTGELFF.